This entry lists 3 T cell receptor beta chains sequenced from one sample in a study of identifying expanded T cells in peripheral blood. Measured with immunoSEQ multiplex PCR; TCRdb has only the in-frame clones, and not every one. The sample contains about 130,000 clones, roughly 90% of which appear only once. Sequenced: blood. These receptor sequences come from a person aged 18 to 70 in good health.

J is TRBJ2-7 and V is TRBV4-2, with 13 positions matching TRBD2. Germline assignment: CDR1 LGHNA and CDR2 YNFKEQ. The CDR3 covers 16 residues. V shed 4 bases and J 6 bases; nucleotides not matched to a gene: 9. The CDR3, as DNA: TGTGCCAGCAGCCCGGAGACTAGCGGGAGGACGGGCGAGCAGTACTTC. This codes for CASSPETSGRTGEQYF.

As DNA, the CDR3 is TGCAGCGTTGATCTCGGGAGTAAAAATGAGCAGTTCTTC. Its protein product is CSVDLGSKNEQFF. This chain connects TRBV29-1 to TRBJ2-1; TRBD2 is a possible D gene (6 bases). The CDR3 covers 13 residues. Germline values: CDR1 SQVTM, CDR2 ANQGSEA. Trimming took 3 bases from V and 7 from J, leaving 13 bases between them.

This chain joins TRBV28 and TRBJ2-5; 9 nucleotides agree with TRBD1. Germline assignment: CDR1 MDHEN and CDR2 SYDVKM. V lost 6 bases, J lost 5 bases, and 10 bases stayed unmatched. The CDR3 runs to 15 residues. CDR3 sequence (DNA): TGTGCCAGCAGCTTTCCGGGACAGGGTTGGGAGACCCAGTACTTC. Translation gives CASSFPGQGWETQYF.